A selection of T cell receptor beta chains follows, all from one sample in a study of radiotherapy plus CTLA-4 blockade in lung cancer. Produced via immunoSEQ multiplex PCR; TCRdb's table is partial and in-frame only. The repertoire holds about 80,000 clones, with around 76% as singletons. The source was peripheral blood, collected from a patient treated with radiotherapy plus ipilimumab. The source of these receptors is a human donor with non-small cell lung cancer whose response to radiotherapy plus ipilimumab could not be evaluated. Some clones in this sample may be carry-over from other donors' samples. The CDR3 runs from the conserved cysteine through the conserved F or W. The D gene is left open where the match is weak. Not all rows give a size; the values are once, few, many and, for expanded clones, a class.

TRBV29-1	TRBJ2-5	.	.	TGCAGCGTCGTACGGGGGCAAGAGACCCAGTACTTC	CSVVRGQETQYF
TRBV28	TRBJ1-5	TRBD1	.	TGTGCCAGCAGTTTGGGACAGGGGGGCCCCCAGCCCCAGCATTTT	CASSLGQGGPQPQHF
TRBV6-1	TRBJ2-7	.	once	TGTGCCAGCAGCCTACTAGCCGGCGAGCAGTACTTC	CASSLLAGEQYF
TRBV7-9	TRBJ2-3	TRBD2	.	TGTGCCAGCAGATACCGACTAGCTTTAGATACGCAGTATTTT	CASRYRLALDTQYF
TRBV10-3	TRBJ2-7	TRBD2	.	TGTGCCATCAGTGGGGGACTACTCTACGAGCAGTACTTC	CAISGGLLYEQYF
TRBV7-2	TRBJ2-3	TRBD1	.	TGTGCCAGCAGCCCCCGACAGGGCGATGGCACGCAGTATTTT	CASSPRQGDGTQYF
TRBV19	TRBJ2-5	TRBD2	.	TGTGCCAGTCGTACCGGGGGGATGAAGACCCAGTACTTC	CASRTGGMKTQYF
TRBV7-9	TRBJ1-4	.	few	TGTGCCAGCAGCTTAGGTGGGGCAGACCCAAGGGAAAAACTGTTTTTT	CASSLGGADPREKLFF
TRBV6-5	TRBJ1-6	TRBD1	.	TGTGCCAGCAGTACACGGACAGGGGGACTCTCACCCCTCCACTTT	CASSTRTGGLSPLHF
TRBV6-5	TRBJ1-5	.	.	TGTGCCAGCAGTTACGGCCCGAATCAGCCCCAGCATTTT	CASSYGPNQPQHF
TRBV5-6	TRBJ1-5	.	few	TGTGCCAGCAGCTTGTTGTCGGTTGGTAGCAATCAGCCCCAGCATTTT	CASSLLSVGSNQPQHF
TRBV6-6	TRBJ1-2	TRBD1	.	TGTGCCAGCAGCCCGACAGGGGCGGACTATGGCTACACCTTC	CASSPTGADYGYTF
TRBV7-9	TRBJ2-1	TRBD2	.	TGTGCCAGCAGCCCGAAGCGGGGGGGCCTCTGGGAGCAGTTCTTC	CASSPKRGGLWEQFF
TRBV5-6	TRBJ2-2	TRBD1	.	TGTGCCAGCAGCTCACCCGGGACAGGGGGTTCAGAGGGCACCGGGGAGCTGTTTTTT	CASSSPGTGGSEGTGELFF
TRBV5-1	TRBJ2-3	.	.	TGCGCCAGCAGAAGCGACACAGATACGCAGTATTTT	CASRSDTDTQYF
TRBV7-8	TRBJ1-1	TRBD1	once	TGTGCCAGCAGCCCAGACAGGGGAAGGGGAGCTTTCTTT	CASSPDRGRGAFF
TRBV27	TRBJ1-1	.	.	TGTGCCAGCAGTCGCGAGGCGAAAATGAACACTGAAGCTTTCTTT	CASSREAKMNTEAFF
TRBV30	TRBJ2-7	.	few	TGTGCCTGGAAAATCACCGGGGGACCTTTCCAGTACTTC	CAWKITGGPFQYF
TRBV29-1	TRBJ1-2	TRBD1	.	TGCAGCGTTGAAGATCAAAGGACAGGCTCTCGGGAAAACTATGGCTACACCTTC	CSVEDQRTGSRENYGYTF
TRBV6-5	TRBJ1-4	TRBD1	.	TGTGCCAGCACCTTGACAGGGACTAATGAAAAACTGTTTTTT	CASTLTGTNEKLFF
TRBV5-1	TRBJ2-3	TRBD1	once	TGCGCCAGCAGCTTGGCCAGGGGACAGGGGGCCACAGATACGCAGTATTTT	CASSLARGQGATDTQYF
TRBV9	TRBJ2-3	TRBD2	.	TGTGCCAGCAGCGTAGTATTAGCGGGGGGCTCTGGCACAGATACGCAGTATTTT	CASSVVLAGGSGTDTQYF
TRBV6-5	TRBJ2-3	TRBD1	.	TGTGCCAGCAGTTACTGGACAGGGGGCACAGATACGCAGTATTTT	CASSYWTGGTDTQYF
TRBV7-9	TRBJ2-6	TRBD1	.	TGTGCCAGCAGCTCCACCGGGACAGGGGCTGGGGCCAACGTCCTGACTTTC	CASSSTGTGAGANVLTF
TRBV7-8	TRBJ2-5	TRBD2	.	TGTGCCAGCAGCTTGGGACTAGCGGGGGAGACCCAGTACTTC	CASSLGLAGETQYF
TRBV28	TRBJ1-4	.	.	TGTGCCAGCAGTCCAGGCCACATCTTTAATGAAAAACTGTTTTTT	CASSPGHIFNEKLFF
TRBV9	TRBJ1-2	TRBD1	.	TGTGCCAGCAGCGTAGAGGGACAGGCGTTCTTC	CASSVEGQAFF
TRBV5-1	TRBJ2-2	.	.	TGCGCCAGCAGCTTGGGACAGCTGGGCACCGGGGAGCTGTTTTTT	CASSLGQLGTGELFF
TRBV5-5	TRBJ2-6	TRBD1	once	TGTGCCAGCAGCAAAGGGACAGGCGGGGCCAACGTCCTGACTTTC	CASSKGTGGANVLTF
TRBV30	TRBJ2-4	.	.	TGTGCCTGGAGTGTCGCAGGGGAGTTGGCCTTC	CAWSVAGELAF
TRBV6-5	TRBJ1-5	.	.	TGTGCCAGCAGTGAAGTAAGGACATCTCAGCCCCAGCATTTT	CASSEVRTSQPQHF
TRBV6-1	TRBJ2-7	.	.	TGTGCCAGCAGGGCGGGACAGACCGCACCCGAGCAGTACTTC	CASRAGQTAPEQYF
TRBV10-3	TRBJ2-3	TRBD1	.	TGTGCCATCAGTGAGTCGATCACAGGGGGCATGGATACGCAGTATTTT	CAISESITGGMDTQYF
TRBV27	TRBJ1-4	.	.	TGTGCCAGCAGACCTGGAATGCGAGGGAGGGGAAATGAAAAACTGTTTTTT	CASRPGMRGRGNEKLFF
TRBV28	TRBJ2-7	.	.	TGTGCCAGCAGTTCACCCTCCCGGGTTGAGCAGTACTTC	CASSSPSRVEQYF
TRBV19	TRBJ2-7	.	.	TGTGCCAGTAGTATCTCACTACAGGGTGCCTACGAGCAGTACTTC	CASSISLQGAYEQYF
TRBV4-1	TRBJ1-6	.	.	TGCGCCAGCAGCCCCCGCGAGGCGGGACGCTCACCCCTCCACTTT	CASSPREAGRSPLHF
TRBV28	TRBJ2-7	TRBD1	once	TGTGCCAGCAGTTTGCAGGGGGCGCGGGCCTACGAGCAGTACTTC	CASSLQGARAYEQYF
TRBV7-2	TRBJ2-5	TRBD2	.	TGTGCCAGCAGTTATACTAGCGGGGGAGTCCAAGAGACCCAGTACTTC	CASSYTSGGVQETQYF